This TCR beta chain was identified in a study of patients and donors after allogeneic stem cell transplantation. TCRdb processed the RT-PCR reads anew with MiXCR; each CDR3 protein has one entry. The sample includes approximately 150,000 distinct CDR3 sequences, 30% seen only once; the top ten take around 3%. The length of the CDR3 is 16 residues. Germline V gene sequence: CDR1 LGHDT, CDR2 YNNKEL (reference sequence). The ends were cut back, 0 bases at V and 3 bases at J, with 15 bases in the middle. The receptor was isolated from a human donor who was either an allogeneic HSCT recipient or a stem cell or donor lymphocyte infusion donor (not recorded which). It is not recorded whose cells these are; they may come from a transplant donor. The specimen sequenced was blood, either unsorted or a sorted T cell fraction (not recorded which). The chain uses TRBV3-1 and TRBJ2-7, with D perhaps assigned TRBD1 or TRBD2 (5 bases each). The CDR3 region has the DNA TGTGCCAGCAGCCAAGATACCCACGACAGCGGCTACGAGCAGTACTTC. Translated: CASSQDTHDSGYEQYF.